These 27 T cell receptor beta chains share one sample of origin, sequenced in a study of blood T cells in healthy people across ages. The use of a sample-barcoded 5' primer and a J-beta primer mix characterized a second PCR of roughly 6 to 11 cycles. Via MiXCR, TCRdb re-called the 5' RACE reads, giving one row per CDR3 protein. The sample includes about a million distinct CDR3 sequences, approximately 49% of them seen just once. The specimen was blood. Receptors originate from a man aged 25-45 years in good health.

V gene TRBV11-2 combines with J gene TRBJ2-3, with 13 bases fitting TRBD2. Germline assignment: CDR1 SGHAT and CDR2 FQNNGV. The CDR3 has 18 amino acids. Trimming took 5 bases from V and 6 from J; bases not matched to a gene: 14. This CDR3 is CASSTLGGLAGVGDTQYF. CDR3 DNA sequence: TGTGCCAGCAGCACCCTCGGCGGACTAGCGGGGGTAGGGGATACGCAGTATTTT.

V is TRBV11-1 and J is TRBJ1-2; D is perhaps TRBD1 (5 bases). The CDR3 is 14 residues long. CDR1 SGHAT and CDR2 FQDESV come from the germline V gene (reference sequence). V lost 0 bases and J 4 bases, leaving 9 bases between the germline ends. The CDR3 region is CASSLARQGYGYTF. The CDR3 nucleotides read TGTGCCAGCAGCTTAGCTAGGCAGGGCTATGGCTACACCTTC.

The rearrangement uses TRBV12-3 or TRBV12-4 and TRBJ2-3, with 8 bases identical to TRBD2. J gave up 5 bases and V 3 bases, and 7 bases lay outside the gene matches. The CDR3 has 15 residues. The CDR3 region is CASSFTGGARDTQYF. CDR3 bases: TGTGCCAGCAGTTTCACCGGGGGGGCCCGAGATACGCAGTATTTT.

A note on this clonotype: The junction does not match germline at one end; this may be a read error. The CDR3 sequence: CAGSYSGGSSYEQYF. As DNA, the CDR3 is TGTGCCGGCAGCTATAGTGGGGGGAGCTCCTACGAGCAGTACTTC. The chain uses TRBV7-2 and TRBJ2-7; D possibly corresponds to TRBD2 (6 bases). The CDR3 is 15 residues long. In germline, CDR1 is SGHTA, CDR2 FQGNSA.

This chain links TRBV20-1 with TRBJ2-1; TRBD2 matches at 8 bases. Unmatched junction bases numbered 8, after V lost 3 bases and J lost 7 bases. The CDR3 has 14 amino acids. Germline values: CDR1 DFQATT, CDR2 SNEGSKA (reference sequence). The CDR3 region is CSARSPSGPNEQFF. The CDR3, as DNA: TGCAGTGCTAGGTCCCCTAGCGGGCCGAATGAGCAGTTCTTC.

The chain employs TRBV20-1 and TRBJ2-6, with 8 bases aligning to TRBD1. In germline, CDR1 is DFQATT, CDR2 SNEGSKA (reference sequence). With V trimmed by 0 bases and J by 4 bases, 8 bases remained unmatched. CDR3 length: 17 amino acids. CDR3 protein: CSAREPRGQLGANVLTF. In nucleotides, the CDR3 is TGCAGTGCTAGAGAGCCCAGGGGGCAACTGGGGGCCAACGTCCTGACTTTC.

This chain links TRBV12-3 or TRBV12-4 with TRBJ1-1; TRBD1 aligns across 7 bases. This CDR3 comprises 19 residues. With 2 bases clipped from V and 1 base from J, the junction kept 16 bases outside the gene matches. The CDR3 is CASSLIPRGPTGKNTEAFF. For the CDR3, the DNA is TGTGCCAGCAGTTTAATTCCGAGGGGGCCGACAGGGAAGAACACTGAAGCTTTCTTT.

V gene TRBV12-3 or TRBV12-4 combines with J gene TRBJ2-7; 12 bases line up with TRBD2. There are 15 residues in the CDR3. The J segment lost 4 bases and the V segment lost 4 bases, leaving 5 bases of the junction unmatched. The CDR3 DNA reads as TGTGCCAGCAGTTCCCTAGCGGGGGGGGGATACGAGCAGTACTTC. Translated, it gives CASSSLAGGGYEQYF.

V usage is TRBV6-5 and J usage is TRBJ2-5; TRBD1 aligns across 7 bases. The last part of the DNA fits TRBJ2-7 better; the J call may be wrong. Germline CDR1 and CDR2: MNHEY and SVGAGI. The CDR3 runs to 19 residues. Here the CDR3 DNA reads TGTGCCAGCAGTTACCGACCCTTACCGATAGACAGGGCTTTCTACGAGCAGTACTTC. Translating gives CASSYRPLPIDRAFYEQYF.

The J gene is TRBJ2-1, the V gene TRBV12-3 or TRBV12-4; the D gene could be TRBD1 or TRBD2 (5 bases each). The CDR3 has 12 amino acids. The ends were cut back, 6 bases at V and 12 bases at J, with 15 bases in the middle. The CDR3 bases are TGTGCCAGCAGCAGGGACCAGAGGGGGCAGTTCTTC. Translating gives CASSRDQRGQFF.

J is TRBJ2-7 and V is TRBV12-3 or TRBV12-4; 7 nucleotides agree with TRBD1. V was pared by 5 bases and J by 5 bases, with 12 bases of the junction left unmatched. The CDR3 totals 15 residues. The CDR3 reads CASSTDRASSNEQYF. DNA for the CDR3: TGTGCCAGCAGTACCGACAGGGCGTCGTCCAACGAGCAGTACTTC.

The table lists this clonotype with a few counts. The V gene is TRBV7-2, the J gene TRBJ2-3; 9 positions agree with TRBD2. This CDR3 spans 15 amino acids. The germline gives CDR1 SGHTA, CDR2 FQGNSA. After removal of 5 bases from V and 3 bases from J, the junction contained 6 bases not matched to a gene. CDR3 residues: CASSRASGDTDTQYF. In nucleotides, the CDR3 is TGTGCCAGCAGCCGTGCTAGCGGGGATACAGATACGCAGTATTTT.

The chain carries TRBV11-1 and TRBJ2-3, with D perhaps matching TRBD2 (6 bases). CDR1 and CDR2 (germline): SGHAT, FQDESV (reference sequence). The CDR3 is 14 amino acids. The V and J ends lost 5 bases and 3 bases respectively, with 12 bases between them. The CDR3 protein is CASSGGGRTDTQYF. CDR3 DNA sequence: TGTGCCAGCAGCGGTGGGGGGAGAACAGATACGCAGTATTTT.

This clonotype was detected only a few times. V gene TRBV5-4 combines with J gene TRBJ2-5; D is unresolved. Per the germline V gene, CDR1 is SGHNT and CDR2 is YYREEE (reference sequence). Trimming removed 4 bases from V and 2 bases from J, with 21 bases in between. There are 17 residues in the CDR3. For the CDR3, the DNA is TGTGCCAGCAGCCAACTCAGAACCACGGATCGACAAGAGACCCAGTACTTC. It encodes CASSQLRTTDRQETQYF.

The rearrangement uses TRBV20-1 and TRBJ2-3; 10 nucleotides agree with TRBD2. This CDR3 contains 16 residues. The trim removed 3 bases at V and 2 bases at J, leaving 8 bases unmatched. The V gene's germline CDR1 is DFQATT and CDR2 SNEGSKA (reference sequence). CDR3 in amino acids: CSARAIAGGTTDTQYF. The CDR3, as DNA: TGCAGTGCTAGGGCTATAGCGGGGGGTACCACAGATACGCAGTATTTT.

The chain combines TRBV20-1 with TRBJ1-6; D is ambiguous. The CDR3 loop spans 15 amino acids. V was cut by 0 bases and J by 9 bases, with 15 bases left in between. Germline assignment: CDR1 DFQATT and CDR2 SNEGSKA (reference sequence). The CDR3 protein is CSARDRSGDLSPLHF. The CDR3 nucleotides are TGCAGTGCTAGAGATAGATCCGGGGATCTTTCACCCCTCCACTTT.

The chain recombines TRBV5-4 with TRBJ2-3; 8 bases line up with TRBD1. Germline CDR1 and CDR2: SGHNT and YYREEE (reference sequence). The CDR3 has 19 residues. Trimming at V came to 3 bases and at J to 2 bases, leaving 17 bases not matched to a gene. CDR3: CASSSQKPRTGIFTDTQYF. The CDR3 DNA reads TGTGCCAGCAGCTCTCAAAAACCCCGGACAGGGATTTTCACAGATACGCAGTATTTT.

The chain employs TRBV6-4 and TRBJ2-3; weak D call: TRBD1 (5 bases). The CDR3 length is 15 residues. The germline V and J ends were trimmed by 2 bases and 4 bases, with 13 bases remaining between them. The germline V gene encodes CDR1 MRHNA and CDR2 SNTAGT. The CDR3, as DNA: TGTGCCAGCAGTGACCGGGCAGGGATTGCAGATACGCAGTATTTT. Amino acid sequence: CASSDRAGIADTQYF.

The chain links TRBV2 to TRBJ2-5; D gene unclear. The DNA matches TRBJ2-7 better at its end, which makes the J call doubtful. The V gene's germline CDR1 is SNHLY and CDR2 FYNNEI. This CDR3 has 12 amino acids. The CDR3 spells CASIRVPYEQYF. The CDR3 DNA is TGTGCCAGCATAAGGGTCCCCTACGAGCAGTACTTC.

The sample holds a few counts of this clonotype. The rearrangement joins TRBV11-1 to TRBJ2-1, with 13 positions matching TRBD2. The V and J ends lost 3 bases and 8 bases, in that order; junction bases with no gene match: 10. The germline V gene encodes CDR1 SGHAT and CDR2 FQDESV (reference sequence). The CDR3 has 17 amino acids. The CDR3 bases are TGTGCCAGCAGCTTCCTACTAGCGGGGGGGGGAGTAGATGAGCAGTTCTTC. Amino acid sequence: CASSFLLAGGGVDEQFF.

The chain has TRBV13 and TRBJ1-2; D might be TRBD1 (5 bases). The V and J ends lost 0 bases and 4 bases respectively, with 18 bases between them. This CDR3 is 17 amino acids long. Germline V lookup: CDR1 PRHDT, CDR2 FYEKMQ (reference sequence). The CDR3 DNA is TGTGCCAGCAGCTTAGGCCTAATTGGGGCAACTAGCTATGGCTACACCTTC. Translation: CASSLGLIGATSYGYTF.

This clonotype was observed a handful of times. CDR3 nucleotides: TGTGCCAGCAGAGTCACGACTAGTAACATGTACGAGCAGTACTTC. This translates into CASRVTTSNMYEQYF. The rearrangement links TRBV27 to TRBJ2-7; D may be TRBD2 (6 bases). The CDR3 has 15 residues. Looked up from germline, CDR1 is MNHEY and CDR2 is SMNVEV (reference sequence). Trimming took 6 bases from V and 4 from J, leaving 19 bases between them.

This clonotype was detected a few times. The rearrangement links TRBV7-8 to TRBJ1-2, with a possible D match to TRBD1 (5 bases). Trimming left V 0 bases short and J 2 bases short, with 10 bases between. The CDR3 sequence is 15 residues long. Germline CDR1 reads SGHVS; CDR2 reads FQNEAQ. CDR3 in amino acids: CASSLALDSNYGYTF. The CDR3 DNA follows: TGTGCCAGCAGCTTAGCGCTTGACAGCAACTATGGCTACACCTTC.

The CDR3 bases are TGTGCCAGCAGCTTAGGGGGACGGGGGATCTATGGCTACACCTTC. Amino acids: CASSLGGRGIYGYTF. The chain links TRBV11-3 to TRBJ1-2; a weak D match, TRBD1 (5 bases). From germline, CDR1 is SGHNT and CDR2 YENEEA. Trimming took off 1 base at V and 4 bases at J, with 13 bases between the two ends. CDR3 size: 15 residues.

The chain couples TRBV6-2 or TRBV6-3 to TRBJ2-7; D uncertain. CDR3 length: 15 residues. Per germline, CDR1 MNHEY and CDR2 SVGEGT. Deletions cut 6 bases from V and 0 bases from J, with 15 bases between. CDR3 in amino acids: CASSRGISLSYEQYF. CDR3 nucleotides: TGTGCCAGCAGCCGCGGAATCTCCCTCTCCTACGAGCAGTACTTC.

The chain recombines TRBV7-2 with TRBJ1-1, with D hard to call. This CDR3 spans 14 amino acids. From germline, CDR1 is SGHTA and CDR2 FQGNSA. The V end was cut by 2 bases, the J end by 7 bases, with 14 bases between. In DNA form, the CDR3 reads TGTGCCAGCAGCTTACAATCGGGTTCAGGTGAAGCTTTCTTT. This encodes CASSLQSGSGEAFF. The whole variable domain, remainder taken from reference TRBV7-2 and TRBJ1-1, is GAGVSQSPSNKVTEKGKDVELRCDPISGHTALYWYRQSLGQGLEFLIYFQGNSAPDKSGLPSDRFSAERTGGSVSTLTIQRTQQEDSAVYLCASSLQSGSGEAFFGQGTRLTVV.

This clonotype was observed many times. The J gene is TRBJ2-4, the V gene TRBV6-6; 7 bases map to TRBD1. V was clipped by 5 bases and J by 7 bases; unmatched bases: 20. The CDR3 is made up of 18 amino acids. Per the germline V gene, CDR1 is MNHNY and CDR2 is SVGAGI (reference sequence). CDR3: CASSTYGTTGMLANIQYF. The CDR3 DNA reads TGTGCCAGCAGTACCTACGGAACGACAGGGATGTTGGCGAACATTCAGTACTTC.